The clone carrying this T cell receptor (beta chain) was picked up a small number of times. Antigen unknown. From the reads, TCRdb called clonotypes with MiXCR, one entry per CDR3 protein. This repertoire shows 830,000 or so distinct CDR3 sequences, 30% to 35% found once; its top ten account for 9.5% to 15%. The data originate from a study of T cell repertoires in cytomegalovirus infection. About the research overall: Both CMV infection and a matching HLA type were indicated by public TCR beta signatures. Notes on the study in general: The study found HLA-C-restricted CMV-specific TCR beta clonotypes dominating the ex vivo response.

V dropped 5 bases and J dropped 6 bases, with 8 bases sitting between them. The CDR3 contains 12 residues. Germline V gives CDR1 SGHAT, CDR2 FQNNGV. This receptor was obtained from a human donor in good health (CMV status not recorded). Some clones in this sample may be carry-over from other donors' samples. This chain joins TRBV11-2 and TRBJ2-1; no definite D call. Material: cultured CD8+ T cells from PBMCs, obtained from culture after CMV antigen stimulation. The CDR3 DNA reads as TGTGCCAGCAGCCCGATGTTCAATGAGCAGTTCTTC. Protein sequence: CASSPMFNEQFF. The whole variable domain, remainder taken from reference TRBV11-2 and TRBJ2-1, is EAGVAQSPRYKIIEKRQSVAFWCNPISGHATLYWYQQILGQGPKLLIQFQNNGVVDDSQLPKDRFSAERLKGVDSTLKIQPAKLEDSAVYLCASSPMFNEQFFGPGTRLTVL.